Each of the 23 T cell receptor beta chains below was sequenced from the same sample in a study of tumor-infiltrating lymphocytes in primary liver carcinoma (dated by TCRdb to about 2017). Sequenced using an Illumina HiSeq 2500. A constant-region primer and ProtoScript II reverse transcriptase were used to reverse-transcribe TCRbeta-specific cDNA from 500 ng total RNA. Three nested multiplex PCR rounds, following a slightly modified ARM-PCR procedure, were used to build the TCRbeta libraries. Multiplex TRBV1-TRBV30 forward primers and a Cbeta reverse primer were used in the first two PCR rounds, each of which was run for roughly 9 cycles. Clones were called with MiXCR by TCRdb after fastp trimmed the public reads at Q25, and only in-frame beta chains were retained. Every entry covers one CDR3 protein and lists the most common genes and DNA from its rows. This sample is represented by around 56,000 distinct CDR3 sequences; just over 70% of them were singletons. Of the sample, roughly three fifths falls within the top ten clones.

Total RNA and DNA were co-extracted without cell sorting from around 20-30 mg of bulk tissue using the AllPrep DNA/RNA mini kit. Sequenced input: liver tumor tissue from sampling region 2. Explained via the paper, the cell subset or site label denotes: tumor region T2, inferior pole. All receptors derive from a man aged 40-50 years with primary liver carcinoma and hepatitis B virus infection.

This clonotype was observed many times. CDR3 coding DNA: TGTGCCACCCACGACCCGGGACAGGGGCTGAGGTCCGGCAATCAGCCCCAGCATTTT. Residues: CATHDPGQGLRSGNQPQHF. The chain is built from TRBV10-3 and TRBJ1-5, with 10 nucleotides matching TRBD1. CDR3 length: 19 residues. Germline V gene data show CDR1 as ENHRY and CDR2 as SYGVKD. V shed 10 bases, J shed 2 bases, and the junction held 20 bases outside the gene matches.

In this sample, this clonotype turned up a few times. The V call is TRBV12-3 or TRBV12-4, the J call TRBJ2-5, with a weak D call TRBD2 (6 bases). The germline V and J ends were trimmed by 5 bases and 5 bases, with 12 bases remaining between them. This CDR3 region has 13 residues. CDR3 DNA: TGTGCCAGCAGTCCGAACAGCGGGGAGACCCAGTACTTC. It encodes CASSPNSGETQYF.

A remark on this clonotype: One end of the junction is discordant with germline, which a read error may explain. The CDR3 coding sequence is TGCACCAGCAGCATTGAGGGGGGGCTGCGTCAAGAGACCCAGTACTTC. It codes for CTSSIEGGLRQETQYF. The chain recombines TRBV4-1 with TRBJ2-5; D is possibly TRBD2 (7 bases). Germline V gene data show CDR1 as MGHRA and CDR2 as YSYEKL. The CDR3 has 16 amino acids.

This clonotype was counted only a few times. This chain joins TRBV6-1 and TRBJ1-2; D possibly corresponds to TRBD1 (6 bases). Trimming pared 11 bases from V and 4 bases from J, leaving 14 bases between. The CDR3 contains 12 residues. Looked up from germline, CDR1 is MNHNS and CDR2 is SASEGT. The CDR3 DNA reads as TGTGCCGGACTGACAGGCGCCTATGGCTACACCTTC. This translates into CAGLTGAYGYTF.

The chain employs TRBV6-6 and TRBJ2-5, with D tentatively TRBD2 (5 bases). The germline gives CDR1 MNHNY, CDR2 SVGAGI (reference sequence). Deletions cut 1 base from V and 2 bases from J, with 11 bases between. The CDR3 is made up of 15 amino acids. The CDR3 DNA follows: TGTGCCAGCAGTTACTTGGGTGGAGGACAAGAGACCCAGTACTTC. Translation gives CASSYLGGGQETQYF.

Note on this clonotype: One end of the junction does not line up with germline, which may come from a read error. This sequence joins TRBV11-1 and TRBJ2-1, with D tentatively TRBD1 (6 bases). Germline assignment: CDR1 SGHAT and CDR2 FQDESV (reference sequence). This CDR3 is 16 amino acids long. The CDR3 loop reads CVSISSRVRGLNEQFF. The CDR3 DNA follows: TGTGTCAGCATCTCATCCCGAGTCAGGGGCTTAAATGAGCAGTTCTTC.

This clonotype was detected ten times or more. V and J are TRBV5-4 and TRBJ2-1; 9 bases fit TRBD1. This CDR3 is 14 amino acids long. Germline CDR1 SGHNT, CDR2 YYREEE (reference sequence). V was clipped by 4 bases and J by 4 bases; unmatched bases: 3. The CDR3: CASSMGQGYNEQFF. The CDR3 DNA sequence: TGTGCCAGCAGCATGGGACAGGGTTACAATGAGCAGTTCTTC.

A remark on this clonotype: One end of the junction varies from germline; a read error may be responsible. The genes are TRBV11-2 and TRBJ2-5; D is perhaps TRBD2 (5 bases). The CDR3 extends over 16 amino acids. Germline V lookup: CDR1 SGHAT, CDR2 FQNNGV. The CDR3 reads CAGSLTAVCSGETQYF. CDR3 sequence (DNA): TGTGCCGGCAGCTTAACAGCAGTGTGCTCGGGGGAGACCCAGTACTTC. Filled out from reference TRBV11-2 and TRBJ2-5, the complete variable domain reads EAGVAQSPRYKIIEKRQSVAFWCNPISGHATLYWYQQILGQGPKLLIQFQNNGVVDDSQLPKDRFSAERLKGVDSTLKIQPAKLEDSAVYLCAGSLTAVCSGETQYFGPGTRLLVL.

In regard to this clonotype: The DNA is omitted, as the CDR3 cannot be located on it reliably, and the CDR3 follows TCRdb's listing. The V gene is TRBV12-3 or TRBV12-4, the J gene TRBJ1-5; the table's D call, TRBD1, has no DNA check behind it. The CDR3 adds up to 15 amino acids, both ends counted. CDR3 loop: CASSFGQGSNQPQRF.

This chain uses TRBV4-1 with TRBJ2-6, with TRBD1 as a possible D gene (6 bases). The CDR3 covers 20 residues. Trimming took 4 bases from V and 0 from J, leaving 22 bases between them. CDR1 and CDR2 (germline): MGHRA, YSYEKL. The chain's CDR3 is CASSPDPVTGGSSGANVLTF. As DNA, the CDR3 is TGCGCCAGCAGCCCAGATCCCGTGACAGGTGGTTCCTCTGGGGCCAACGTCCTGACTTTC.

This chain links TRBV11-2 with TRBJ2-5; tentative D call: TRBD2 (5 bases). Trimming cost V 11 bases and J 7 bases, with 26 bases left between them. The CDR3 has 15 residues. Germline V CDR1 and CDR2: SGHAT, FQNNGV. CDR3 amino acids: CAGSLVSGSKGTQYF. The CDR3 region has the DNA TGTGCCGGTAGCTTAGTGTCGGGATCGAAAGGGACCCAGTACTTC.

Details on this clonotype: Without the conserved terminal phenylalanine or tryptophan, this CDR3 likely stems from a read error. The limits of the CDR3 on the DNA are not certain, so only TCRdb's listed CDR3 is given. The chain employs TRBV12-3 or TRBV12-4 and TRBJ2-7. Termini included, the CDR3 measures 14 amino acids. The CDR3 here is CASSLARENYEQSI.

As regards this clonotype: Relative to the germline gene, one junction end is altered; a read error may explain this. This chain uses TRBV12-3 or TRBV12-4 with TRBJ2-1; 7 bases line up with TRBD1. This CDR3 is 16 amino acids long. CDR3 protein: CASSLRGQISYNERFF. DNA for the CDR3: TGTGCCAGCAGTTTAAGGGGACAGATCTCCTACAATGAGCGGTTCTTC.

This clonotype was observed once. This rearrangement joins TRBV5-1 to TRBJ2-3; the D gene is possibly TRBD1 (6 bases). Trimming took 6 bases from V and 2 from J, leaving 13 bases between them. This CDR3 is 14 amino acids long. Per germline, CDR1 SGHRS and CDR2 YFSETQ. CDR3 sequence (DNA): TGCGCCAGCATCCCTGGGGGCAACACAGATACGCAGTATTTT. Its translation is CASIPGGNTDTQYF. Based on the CDR3 plus reference TRBV5-1 and TRBJ2-3, the full variable domain is KAGVTQTPRYLIKTRGQQVTLSCSPISGHRSVSWYQQTPGQGLQFLFEYFSETQRNKGNFPGRFSGRQFSNSRSEMNVSTLELGDSALYLCASIPGGNTDTQYFGPGTRLTVL.

This rearrangement joins TRBV29-1 to TRBJ2-5; D gene uncertain. Per the germline V gene, CDR1 is SQVTM and CDR2 is ANQGSEA. V was pared by 8 bases and J by 9 bases, with 22 bases between. The CDR3 is made up of 13 amino acids. The CDR3 DNA reads TGCAGCATCCACACTGAGACGGAAGAACCCCAGTACTTC. Encoded protein: CSIHTETEEPQYF.

About this clonotype itself: A much larger clone differs from this one at a single base, so this may be a read error. V and J are TRBV12-3 or TRBV12-4 and TRBJ2-3; 10 bases line up with TRBD1. Trimming cost V 9 bases and J 5 bases; bases outside gene matches: 8. This CDR3 spans 14 amino acids. The DNA of the CDR3 is TGTGCCAGAAGCCGACAGGGGGCTTTAGATACGCAGTATTTT. Its translation: CARSRQGALDTQYF.

In this sample, this clonotype turned up once. A read error is possible here, since a much larger clone lies one base away. The rearrangement joins TRBV19 to TRBJ2-1, with D perhaps matching TRBD2 (5 bases). V was pared by 4 bases and J by 4 bases, with 20 bases between. This CDR3 is 17 amino acids long. The germline V gene encodes CDR1 LNHDA and CDR2 SQIVND (reference sequence). This chain's CDR3 is CASSTVFGVGVYNEQFF. DNA for the CDR3: TGTGCCAGTAGTACGGTCTTTGGAGTGGGAGTGTACAATGAGCAGTTCTTC. The full variable domain, its missing parts supplied by reference TRBV19 and TRBJ2-1, is DGGITQSPKYLFRKEGQNVTLSCEQNLNHDAMYWYRQDPGQGLRLIYYSQIVNDFQKGDIAEGYSVSREKKESFPLTVTSAQKNPTAFYLCASSTVFGVGVYNEQFFGPGTRLTVL.

Details on this clonotype: Compared with germline, one end of the junction differs, possibly owing to a read error. The chain couples TRBV11-2 to TRBJ1-2, with D possibly being TRBD1 (5 bases). The germline gives CDR1 SGHAT, CDR2 FQNNGV. The CDR3 consists of 13 residues. The DNA for the CDR3 is TGTGCCAGCATCTTAGAGGGGAACTATGTCTACACCTTC. Amino acid sequence: CASILEGNYVYTF.

About this clonotype itself: One end of the junction fails to match germline, which may point to a read error. The J gene is TRBJ2-6, the V gene TRBV11-2, with D possibly TRBD2 on 5 matching bases. The CDR3 is made up of 20 amino acids. The germline gives CDR1 SGHAT, CDR2 FQNNGV. CDR3 amino acids: CTSSSVLGKEFGTGANVLTF. CDR3 nucleotides: TGCACCAGCAGCTCGGTTCTTGGAAAGGAGTTCGGGACTGGGGCCAACGTCCTGACTTTC.

The chain is built from TRBV12-3 or TRBV12-4 and TRBJ1-5; D possibly corresponds to TRBD1 (5 bases). The CDR3 length is 15 residues. V gave up 7 bases and J gave up 1 base, with 14 bases separating them. The CDR3 coding sequence is TGTGCCAGCAATTCTGGGCAGGGAAGCAATCAGCCCCAGCATTTT. It specifies CASNSGQGSNQPQHF.

The chain recombines TRBV29-1 with TRBJ2-1; 9 bases match TRBD2. The CDR3 totals 12 residues. The germline V gene has CDR1 SQVTM and CDR2 ANQGSEA. Trimming took 6 bases from V and 14 from J; bases not matched to a gene: 11. The CDR3 is CSVVLISGREFF. The CDR3 bases are TGCAGCGTCGTTCTTATTAGCGGGAGAGAGTTCTTC.

V and J are TRBV29-1 and TRBJ1-1; D remains unclear. The CDR3 contains 15 residues. CDR1 and CDR2 (germline): SQVTM, ANQGSEA. The V gene lost 5 bases and the J gene lost 0 bases, with 16 bases spanning the gap. The CDR3 here is CSVSPGWAMNTEAFF. CDR3 nucleotide sequence: TGCAGCGTTTCCCCGGGTTGGGCAATGAACACTGAAGCTTTCTTT. Together with reference TRBV29-1 and TRBJ1-1, the CDR3 gives the full variable domain: SAVISQKPSRDICQRGTSLTIQCQVDSQVTMMFWYRQQPGQSLTLIATANQGSEATYESGFVIDKFPISRPNLTFSTLTVSNMSPEDSSIYLCSVSPGWAMNTEAFFGQGTRLTVV.

Concerning this clonotype: Its ends do not fully match the called genes, so a read error is possible. The chain uses TRBV5-5 and TRBJ2-7, with D maybe TRBD1 (5 bases). Germline CDR1 and CDR2: SGHKS and YYEKEE (reference sequence). This CDR3 is built from 15 residues. CDR3 nucleotides: TGTGCCAGCAGGCAGGGATTACAGAACTCCTACGAGCGGTACTTC. Translating gives CASRQGLQNSYERYF.